The 12 T cell receptor beta chains presented below share a single source sample, sequenced in a study of radiation and T cells in renal cell carcinoma. Time point: baseline pretreatment blood. Treatment denoted: 15 Gy SBRT to primary tumor, nephrectomy 4 weeks later. Method: immunoSEQ multiplex PCR; TCRdb's copy keeps in-frame clones and lacks some. The sample lists about 130,000 clones, over 75% seen once, with around 12% in the top ten. Sequencing used blood, obtained from a patient whose treatment included radiotherapy and nephrectomy. The receptors were gathered from a woman between 45 and 65 years old with renal cell carcinoma.

J is TRBJ2-7 and V is TRBV30; D call uncertain. This CDR3 is 14 amino acids long. The V gene lost 2 bases and the J gene lost 0 bases, with 11 bases spanning the gap. Germline-derived CDR1 and CDR2 are GTSNPN and SVGIG (reference sequence). The CDR3 here is CAWSRSRYSYEQYF. CDR3 nucleotide sequence: TGTGCCTGGAGTCGCTCCAGATACTCCTACGAGCAGTACTTC.

The V and J genes are TRBV7-3 and TRBJ2-2; TRBD2 matches at 9 bases. Germline V CDR1 and CDR2: SGHTA, FQGTGA. Germline trimming cut 6 bases from V and 0 bases from J; bases unmatched to any gene: 2. The CDR3 has 15 amino acids. The CDR3 DNA sequence: TGTGCCAGCAGTTCTAGCGGGACGAACACCGGGGAGCTGTTTTTT. Translating it yields CASSSSGTNTGELFF.

This clone appeared a single time. This chain links TRBV6-1 with TRBJ2-7; TRBD2 is a possible D gene (7 bases). The CDR3 extends over 13 amino acids. Deletions cut 5 bases from V and 6 bases from J, with 14 bases between. Germline-derived CDR1 and CDR2 are MNHNS and SASEGT. CDR3 loop: CASSLGRGAEQYF. In DNA form, the CDR3 reads TGTGCCAGCAGTTTGGGACGGGGGGCCGAGCAGTACTTC.

V gene TRBV7-9 combines with J gene TRBJ1-4; 7 bases align to TRBD1. Germline lookup yields CDR1 SEHNR and CDR2 FQNEAQ (reference sequence). V shed 3 bases and J 4 bases; nucleotides not matched to a gene: 8. The CDR3 length is 16 residues. CDR3 protein: CASSLPDGTDNEKLFF. CDR3 DNA sequence: TGTGCCAGCAGCTTGCCAGACGGGACAGATAATGAAAAACTGTTTTTT.

The genes are TRBV6-6 and TRBJ1-1, with 7 positions matching TRBD1. The trim removed 6 bases at V and 6 bases at J, leaving 10 bases unmatched. The germline gives CDR1 MNHNY, CDR2 SVGAGI (reference sequence). The CDR3 spans 14 residues. CDR3 in amino acids: CASSSTGVGSEAFF. CDR3 coding DNA: TGTGCCAGCAGCAGTACAGGGGTAGGTTCTGAAGCTTTCTTT.

The chain links TRBV25-1 to TRBJ1-2; D gene uncertain. This CDR3 spans 10 amino acids. V lost 5 bases and J lost 8, with 6 bases in between. The germline V gene encodes CDR1 MGHDK and CDR2 SYGVNS. Written as DNA, the CDR3 is TGTGCCAGCAGTCCGGGGGGCTACACCTTC. This translates into CASSPGGYTF.

The chain combines TRBV4-1 with TRBJ2-1, with 10 positions matching TRBD2. Germline values: CDR1 MGHRA, CDR2 YSYEKL. V trimming: 1 base; J trimming: 16 bases; junction bases outside the gene matches: 7. This CDR3 region has 13 residues. The CDR3 protein is CASSQVLAGDHFF. The CDR3 bases are TGCGCCAGCAGCCAAGTTCTAGCGGGGGATCACTTCTTC.

The chain recombines TRBV25-1 with TRBJ1-1, with D possibly being TRBD1 (5 bases). The germline V gene has CDR1 MGHDK and CDR2 SYGVNS. Trimming removed 6 bases at V and 5 bases at J, with 16 bases between. The CDR3 length is 14 residues. CDR3 region: CASRRQGPATEAFF. CDR3 nucleotide sequence: TGTGCCAGCAGGAGGCAGGGACCCGCGACTGAAGCTTTCTTT.

This clone showed up many times. The chain has TRBV7-2 and TRBJ2-7; D unresolved. CDR3 length equals 11 residues. The germline V and J ends were trimmed by 2 bases and 6 bases, with 5 bases remaining between them. Germline V gene data show CDR1 as SGHTA and CDR2 as FQGNSA. In DNA, the CDR3 is TGTGCCAGCAGCTTAAGTACCGAGCAGTACTTC. This sequence encodes CASSLSTEQYF.

The CDR3 loop is CASSYQTATDTQYF. For the CDR3, the DNA is TGCGCCAGCAGCTATCAGACAGCGACAGATACGCAGTATTTT. V is TRBV5-1 and J is TRBJ2-3, with D possibly matching TRBD1 (5 bases). Germline lookup yields CDR1 SGHRS and CDR2 YFSETQ. Trimming stripped 3 bases from V and 3 bases from J, with 11 bases between. The CDR3 length is 14 residues.

V gene TRBV7-9 combines with J gene TRBJ2-7; possibly TRBD2 for D (6 bases). The CDR3 consists of 16 residues. V lost 4 bases to trimming and J lost 2 bases, with 18 bases between them. Per the germline V gene, CDR1 is SEHNR and CDR2 is FQNEAQ (reference sequence). CDR3 bases: TGTGCCAGCAGCTCCCGTGGCGGGACGTTCGCCTACGAGCAGTACTTC. Translated: CASSSRGGTFAYEQYF.

The rearrangement uses TRBV12-5 and TRBJ2-2; D tentatively fits TRBD1 or TRBD2 (5 bases each). The CDR3 is 17 residues long. The V and J ends lost 5 bases and 0 bases respectively, with 16 bases between them. The germline V gene has CDR1 LGHNT and CDR2 FRNRAP. CDR3 nucleotides: TGTGCTAGTGGTATAAGTCGGGGCAGGTCGAACACCGGGGAGCTGTTTTTT. Amino acids: CASGISRGRSNTGELFF.